The present T cell receptor beta chain was sequenced within a study of T cells after yellow fever vaccination. Study-wide points: Compared with primary, the secondary response was weaker and peaked at day 5, not 15. Sorted repertoires could include abundant contaminating clonotypes from bulk cells.

As TCR cDNA was made by 5'RACE template switching, a universal primer site and UMIs were added. TCRdb ran MiXCR on the 5' RACE reads and lists one entry per CDR3 protein. The sample lists 29,000 or so distinct CDR3 sequences, approximately 6% seen once, with 25% in the top ten. Of note for this clonotype: A read error may explain this, as a much larger clone is one base away.

The germline gives CDR1 LGHNA, CDR2 YSLEER. There are 13 residues in the CDR3. Sequences were derived from PBMCs, either bulk or a sorted T-cell subset (CD4+, CD8+, memory, or dextramer-sorted; not recorded which), sampled on the day of the yellow fever booster vaccination. The rearrangement uses TRBV4-3 and TRBJ1-2; no definite D call. This receptor was taken from a man aged 30 to 45 who received the YFV17D yellow fever vaccine. CDR3 nucleotides: TGCACCAGCAGCCAAGATCGGGGTGGGGGCTACACCTTC. It encodes CTSSQDRGGGYTF.